This T cell receptor beta chain came from a study of PD-1 blockade in classical Hodgkin lymphoma. Germline loops: CDR1 ENHRY, CDR2 SYGVKD. The CDR3 totals 20 residues. The ends were cut back, 2 bases at V and 3 bases at J, with 29 bases in the middle. Profiling relied on immunoSEQ multiplex PCR, and the TCRdb table lists in-frame clones only, not all of them. The sample lists under 60,000 clones; more than 75% were seen once. Specified time point: cycle 4 day 1 (C4D1), after more than 5 weeks of nivolumab. Autologous stem cell transplantation was followed by relapse in every patient, and brentuximab vedotin exposure varied.

The chain is built from TRBV10-3 and TRBJ2-7; D might be TRBD1 or TRBD2, each matching 6 bases. The sequence was collected from a human donor with classical Hodgkin lymphoma. The sample was peripheral blood mononuclear cells (PBMCs), taken before the fourth cycle of nivolumab. DNA of the CDR3: TGTGCCATCAGTGAGAAGGTCAGGGGAAAGGTGAGGGAGGAACACTACGAGCAGTACTTC. Translated, it gives CAISEKVRGKVREEHYEQYF.